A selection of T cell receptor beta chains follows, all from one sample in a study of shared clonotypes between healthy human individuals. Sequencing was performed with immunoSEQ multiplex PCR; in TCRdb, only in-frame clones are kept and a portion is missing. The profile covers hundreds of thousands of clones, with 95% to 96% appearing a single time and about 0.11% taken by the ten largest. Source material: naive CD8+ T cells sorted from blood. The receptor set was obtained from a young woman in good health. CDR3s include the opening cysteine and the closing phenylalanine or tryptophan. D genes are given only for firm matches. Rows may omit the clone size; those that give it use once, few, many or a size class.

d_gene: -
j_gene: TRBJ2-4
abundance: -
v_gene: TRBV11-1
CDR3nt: TGTGCCAGCAGCCCCTGGGGTCAGGGAGCCAAAAACATTCAGTACTTC
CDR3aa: CASSPWGQGAKNIQYF

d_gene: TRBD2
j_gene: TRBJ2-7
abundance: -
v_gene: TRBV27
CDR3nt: TGTGCCACTGCGGGGACTAGCGGAACCTCCTACGAGCAGTACTTC
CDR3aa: CATAGTSGTSYEQYF

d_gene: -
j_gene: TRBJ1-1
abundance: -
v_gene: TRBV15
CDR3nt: TGTGCCACCAGCAGAGGAGGAGCGAGTATGAACACTGAAGCTTTCTTT
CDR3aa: CATSRGGASMNTEAFF

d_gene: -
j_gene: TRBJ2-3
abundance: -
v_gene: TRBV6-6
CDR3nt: TGTGCCAGCAGTTACTCAGATGGGAGCACAGATACGCAGTATTTT
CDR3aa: CASSYSDGSTDTQYF

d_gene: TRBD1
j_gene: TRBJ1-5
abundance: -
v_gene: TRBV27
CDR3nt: TGTGCCAGCGGAGCAGGGGGAGGCAATCAGCCCCAGCATTTT
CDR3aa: CASGAGGGNQPQHF

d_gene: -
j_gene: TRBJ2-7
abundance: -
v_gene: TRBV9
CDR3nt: TGTGCCAGCAGCGATAACAAGGGACTCGCCGGCGGTGAGCAGTACTTC
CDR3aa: CASSDNKGLAGGEQYF

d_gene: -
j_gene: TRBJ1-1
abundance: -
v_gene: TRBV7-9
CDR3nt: TGTGCCAGCAGCTCGAACACTGAAGCTTTCTTT
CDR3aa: CASSSNTEAFF

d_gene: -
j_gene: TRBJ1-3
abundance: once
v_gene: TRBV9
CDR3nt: TGTGCCAGCAGCGACAGCGATTGGGCGGCCACTGGAAACACCATATATTTT
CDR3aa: CASSDSDWAATGNTIYF

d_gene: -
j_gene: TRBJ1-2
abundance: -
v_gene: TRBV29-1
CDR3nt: TGCAGTACACTTGGAAACTATGGCTACACCTTC
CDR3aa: CSTLGNYGYTF

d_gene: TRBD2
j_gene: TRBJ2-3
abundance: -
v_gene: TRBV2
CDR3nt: TGTGCCAGCAGGGAGACGGGACTAGCGGGAGGTTTCGATACGCAGTATTTT
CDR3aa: CASRETGLAGGFDTQYF

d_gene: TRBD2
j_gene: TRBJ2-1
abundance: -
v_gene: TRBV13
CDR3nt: TGTGCCAGCAGCTTCCTAGCGGGAGGGGGTGAGCAGTTCTTC
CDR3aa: CASSFLAGGGEQFF

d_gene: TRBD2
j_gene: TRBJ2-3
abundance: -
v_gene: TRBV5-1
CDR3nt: TGCGCCAGCAGCTTCGCCCTTGGGGGACTAGTTCGAGATACGCAGTATTTT
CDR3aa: CASSFALGGLVRDTQYF

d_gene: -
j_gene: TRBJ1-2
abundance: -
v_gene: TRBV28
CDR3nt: TGTGCCAGCAGTTTTTTGAACGGGTATGGCTACACCTTC
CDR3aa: CASSFLNGYGYTF

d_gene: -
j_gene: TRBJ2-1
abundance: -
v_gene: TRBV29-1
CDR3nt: TGCAGCGTTGTATACTTGGGCGCGGAGTACAATGAGCAGTTCTTC
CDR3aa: CSVVYLGAEYNEQFF

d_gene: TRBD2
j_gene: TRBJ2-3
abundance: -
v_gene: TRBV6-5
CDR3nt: TGTGCCAGCAGTTCAACTAGCGGGAGGGCAGATACGCAGTATTTT
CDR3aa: CASSSTSGRADTQYF

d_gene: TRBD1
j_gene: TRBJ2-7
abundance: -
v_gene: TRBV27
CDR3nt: TGTGCCAGCAGTAAGGGACAGGGGTTGAAAGAGCAGTACTTC
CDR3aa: CASSKGQGLKEQYF

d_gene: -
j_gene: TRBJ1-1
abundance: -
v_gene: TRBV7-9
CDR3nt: TGTGCCAGCAGCTTAGGACAGGACGGCACTGAAGCTTTCTTT
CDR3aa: CASSLGQDGTEAFF

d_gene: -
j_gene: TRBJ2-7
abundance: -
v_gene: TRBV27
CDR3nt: TGTGCCAGCAGTTACGCCGTCTCCTACGAGCAGTACTTC
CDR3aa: CASSYAVSYEQYF

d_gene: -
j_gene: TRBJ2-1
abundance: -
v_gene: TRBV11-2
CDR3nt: TGTGCCAGCAGCTTAGATCTGTGGAAAGCGACCAATGAGCAGTTCTTC
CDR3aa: CASSLDLWKATNEQFF

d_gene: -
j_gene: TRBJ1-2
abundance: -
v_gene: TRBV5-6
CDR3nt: TGTGCCAGCACCATGGGGGGCGGGGATGTCCGCTACACCTTC
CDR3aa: CASTMGGGDVRYTF

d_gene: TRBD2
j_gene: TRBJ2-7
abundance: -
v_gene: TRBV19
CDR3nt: TGTGCCAGTACTCCGGGGGGGCATCGCGAGCAGTACTTC
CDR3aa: CASTPGGHREQYF

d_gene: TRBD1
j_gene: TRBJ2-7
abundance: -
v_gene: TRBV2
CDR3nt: TGTGCCAGCAGTTCGGACAGGCGCTACGAGCAGTACTTC
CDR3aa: CASSSDRRYEQYF

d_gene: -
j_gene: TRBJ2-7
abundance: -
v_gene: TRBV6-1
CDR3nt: TGTGCCAGCAGCCCCACGGGCGACGAGCAGTACTTC
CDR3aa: CASSPTGDEQYF

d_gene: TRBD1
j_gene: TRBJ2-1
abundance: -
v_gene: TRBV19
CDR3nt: TGTGCCAGTAGTATAACCCTGGACAGGGGGCCTTTGGACAATGAGCAGTTCTTC
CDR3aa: CASSITLDRGPLDNEQFF

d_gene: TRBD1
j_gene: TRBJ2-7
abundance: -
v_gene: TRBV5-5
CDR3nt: TGTGCCAGCAGCTTATGGACAGGGGGCGACGAGCAGTACTTC
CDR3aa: CASSLWTGGDEQYF

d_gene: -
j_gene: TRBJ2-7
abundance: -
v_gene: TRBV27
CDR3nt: TGTGCCAGCAGTTTAGGGCCGAAAGGCGAGCAGTACTTC
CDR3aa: CASSLGPKGEQYF

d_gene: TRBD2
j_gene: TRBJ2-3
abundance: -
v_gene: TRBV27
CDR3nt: TGTGCCAGCCAAAGACTAGCAGACACAGATACGCAGTATTTT
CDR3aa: CASQRLADTDTQYF

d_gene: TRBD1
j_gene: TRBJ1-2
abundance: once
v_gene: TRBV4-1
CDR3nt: TGCGCCAGCAGCCAAGACGAACACCAGGGGGCGGGCTATGGCTACACCTTC
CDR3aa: CASSQDEHQGAGYGYTF

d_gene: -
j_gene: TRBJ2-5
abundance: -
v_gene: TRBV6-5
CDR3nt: TGTGCCAGCAGTTACGGGATTCAAGAGACCCAGTACTTC
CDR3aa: CASSYGIQETQYF

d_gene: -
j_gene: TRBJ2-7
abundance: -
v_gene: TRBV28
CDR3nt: TGTGCCAGCAGTTTTCGGGGCAGCAACTACGAGCAGTACTTC
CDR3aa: CASSFRGSNYEQYF

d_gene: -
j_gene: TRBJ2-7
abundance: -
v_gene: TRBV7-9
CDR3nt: TGTGCCAGCAGCCCCAGCCTTCGGACAGACGAGCAGTACTTC
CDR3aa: CASSPSLRTDEQYF

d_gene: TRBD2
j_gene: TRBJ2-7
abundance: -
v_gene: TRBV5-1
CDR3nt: TGCGCCAGCAGCGCAGATAGCGGGTCCATCTACGAGCAGTACTTC
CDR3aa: CASSADSGSIYEQYF

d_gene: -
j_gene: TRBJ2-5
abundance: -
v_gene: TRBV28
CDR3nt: TGTGCCAGCAGCCCCCGGTGGACAGAAGAGACCCAGTACTTC
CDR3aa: CASSPRWTEETQYF

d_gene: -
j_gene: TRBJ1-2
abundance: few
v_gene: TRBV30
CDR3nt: TGTGCCTGGACAGGGGATCGGTATGGCTACACCTTC
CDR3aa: CAWTGDRYGYTF

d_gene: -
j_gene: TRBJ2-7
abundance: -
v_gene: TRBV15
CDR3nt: TGTGCCACCAGCAGAGATAGGGGGGGCGCGTCCGAGCAGTACTTC
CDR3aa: CATSRDRGGASEQYF

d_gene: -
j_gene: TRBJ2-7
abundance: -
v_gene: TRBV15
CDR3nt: TGTGCCACCAGCAGAGTTCCGGGTTCCTCCTACGAGCAGTACTTC
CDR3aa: CATSRVPGSSYEQYF

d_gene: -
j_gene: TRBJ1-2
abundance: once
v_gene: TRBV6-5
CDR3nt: TGTGCCAGTACGAGTCTAGGATGGGGGGCTCAGGGCTACACCTTC
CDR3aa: CASTSLGWGAQGYTF

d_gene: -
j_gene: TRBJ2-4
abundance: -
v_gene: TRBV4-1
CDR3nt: TGCGCCAGCAGCCAGATCCCTCCGGGACCGAGGGCAAACATTCAGTACTTC
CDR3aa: CASSQIPPGPRANIQYF

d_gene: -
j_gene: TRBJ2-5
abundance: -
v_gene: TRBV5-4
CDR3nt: TGTGCCAGCAGCTTAGCGGCACAAGAGACCCAGTACTTC
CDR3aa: CASSLAAQETQYF